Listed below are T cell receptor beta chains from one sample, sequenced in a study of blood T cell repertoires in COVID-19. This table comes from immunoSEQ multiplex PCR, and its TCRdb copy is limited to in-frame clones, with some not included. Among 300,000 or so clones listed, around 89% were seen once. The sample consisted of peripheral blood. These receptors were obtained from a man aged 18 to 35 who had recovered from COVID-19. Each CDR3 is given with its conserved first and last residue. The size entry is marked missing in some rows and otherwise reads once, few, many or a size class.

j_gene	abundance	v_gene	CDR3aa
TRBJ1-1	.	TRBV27	CASSPIGNTEAFF
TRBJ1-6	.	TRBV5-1	CASSSGHNSPLHF
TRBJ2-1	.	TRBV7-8	CASSLPLTHYNEQFF
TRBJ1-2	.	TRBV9	CASSVGDNYGYTF
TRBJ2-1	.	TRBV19	CASSIGDNEQFF
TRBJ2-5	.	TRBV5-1	CASSGWERKQETQYF
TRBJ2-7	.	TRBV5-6	CASKKQGSEQYF
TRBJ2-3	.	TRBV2	CAGLLAGGPDTQYF
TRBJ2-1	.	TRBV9	CASSGDGEGWNEQFF
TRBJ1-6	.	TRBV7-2	CASSLGQNSPLHF
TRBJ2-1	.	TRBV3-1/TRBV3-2	CASSRQLVNNEQFF
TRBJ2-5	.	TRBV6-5	CASTPPGDEETQYF
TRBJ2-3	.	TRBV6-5	CASGGLAATDTQYF
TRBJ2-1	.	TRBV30	CAWSGADLQIF
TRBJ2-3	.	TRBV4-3	CEATGHSTDTQYF
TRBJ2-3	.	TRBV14	CASNPGLAGSTDTQYF
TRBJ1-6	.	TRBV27	CASSPGFNSPLHF
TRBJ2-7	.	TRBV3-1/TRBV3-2	CASSQGTTFLGEQYF
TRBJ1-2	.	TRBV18	CASSPRTGDSVLYGYTF
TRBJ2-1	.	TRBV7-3	CASSSQGRGRADNEQFF
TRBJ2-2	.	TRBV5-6	CASSLWTSGTGELFF
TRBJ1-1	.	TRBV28	CASSLSWGTVANTEAFF
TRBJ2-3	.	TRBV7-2	CASSLTSGSQPTDTQYF
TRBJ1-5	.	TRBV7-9	CASSHPGQGDQPQHF
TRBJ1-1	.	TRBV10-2	CASIRQGGNTEAFF
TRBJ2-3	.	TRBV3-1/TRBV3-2	CASSSGTGLHTDTQYF
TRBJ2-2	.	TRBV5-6	CASSSSRDTGELFF
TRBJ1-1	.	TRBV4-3	CASSQGEGLNTEAFF
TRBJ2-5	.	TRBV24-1	CATSVGLAGEETQYF
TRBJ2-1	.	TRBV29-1	CSVSGGDEQFF
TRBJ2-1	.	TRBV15	CATSRDLIGSNEQFF
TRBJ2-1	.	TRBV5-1	CASSWGQNNEQFF
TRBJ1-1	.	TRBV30	CAWSAAGETEAFF
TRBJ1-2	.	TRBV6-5	CATFRLGDGYTF
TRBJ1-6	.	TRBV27	CASSPQGASGNSPLHF
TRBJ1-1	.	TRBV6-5	CASSYTIGDEAFF
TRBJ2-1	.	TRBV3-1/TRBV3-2	CASSRANEQFF
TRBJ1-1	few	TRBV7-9	CASSLAEGMNTEAFF
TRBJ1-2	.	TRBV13	CASSLPGQHYGYTF
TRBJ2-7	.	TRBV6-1	CASSEAGLVVHEQYF
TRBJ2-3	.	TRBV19	CASSIAGTDTQYF
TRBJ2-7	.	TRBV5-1	CASSLAWDRGYEQYF
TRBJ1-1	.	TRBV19	CASMPSGYTEAFF
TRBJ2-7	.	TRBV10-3	CAISTETSGSGNEQYF
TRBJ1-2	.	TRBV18	CASSQTTDRYGYTF
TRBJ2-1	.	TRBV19	CASISVAGLVNEQFF
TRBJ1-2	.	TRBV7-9	CASMGVNYGYTF
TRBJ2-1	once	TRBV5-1	CASRETGVYNEQFF
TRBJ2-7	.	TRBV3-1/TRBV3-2	CASSRVGEGSYEQYF
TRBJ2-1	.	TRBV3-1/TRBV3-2	CASSHTILAGAYNEQFF
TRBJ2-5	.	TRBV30	CAWEKGLDGTQYF
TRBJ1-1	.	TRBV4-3	CASSQDFRGDTEAFF
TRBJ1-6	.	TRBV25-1	CASSYLDRGNSPLHF
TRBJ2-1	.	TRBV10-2	CASRKGEWKQFF
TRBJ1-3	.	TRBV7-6	CASSADRASGNTIYF
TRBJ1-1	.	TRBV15	CATSRDKAGALTEAFF
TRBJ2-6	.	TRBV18	CASSSTVENGANVLTF
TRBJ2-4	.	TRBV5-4	CASSPQGSSKNIQYF
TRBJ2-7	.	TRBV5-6	CASSPLGLAVFYEQYF